This TCR beta chain was documented in a study of T cells in Graves' hyperthyroidism and ophthalmopathy. TCR beta CDR3 regions were amplified from RNA. In the first-round RT-PCR of the TCR CDR3, the HTBI primer set was used. Each CDR3 protein is one row after TCRdb ran MiXCR on the multiplex PCR reads. The repertoire holds 340,000 or so distinct CDR3 sequences, with under 25% as singletons. Whole-study results and caveats: Among clonotypes expanded in thyroid above 0.001, most were also found in blood.

Germline lookup yields CDR1 SGHTS and CDR2 YDEGEE. The CDR3 length is 16 residues. Notes on this clonotype: Its antigen is as yet unknown. Mismatch with germline at one junction end may stem from a read error.

This chain connects TRBV5-8 to TRBJ2-5; 14 positions agree with TRBD2. Sequencing used blood. The clonotype comes from a woman in her forties or fifties with Graves' hyperthyroidism. CDR3 residues: CASSAGTSGSSETQYF. For the CDR3, the DNA is TGCGCCAGCAGCGCGGGGACTAGCGGGAGTTCAGAGACCCAGTACTTC.